One and the same sample provided the 22 T cell receptor beta chains below, sequenced in a study of blood T cells in healthy people across ages. A second PCR of roughly 7 to 11 cycles used a sample-barcoded 5' primer and a J-beta primer mix. TCRdb independently ran MiXCR on the 5' RACE reads; one entry per CDR3 protein. This table has some 1.5 million distinct CDR3 sequences, approximately 43% appearing once. The sequenced sample consisted of blood. The source of these receptors is a woman under 30 in good health.

This clonotype occurred a few times. This sequence joins TRBV6-5 and TRBJ2-5; 10 bases agree with TRBD2. Germline V lookup: CDR1 MNHEY, CDR2 SVGAGI. V dropped 7 bases and J dropped 4; count of bases not matched to a gene: 9. CDR3 length: 15 amino acids. CDR3 in DNA: TGTGCCAGCACCCAAGCGGGGGGGCCAGGAGAGACCCAGTACTTC. Its protein product is CASTQAGGPGETQYF.

In regard to this clonotype: The junction departs from the called germline gene at one end, perhaps through a read error. The chain is built from TRBV12-3 or TRBV12-4 and TRBJ2-7; TRBD1 might be the D (5 bases). The DNA end favors TRBJ2-5, so the J call may be wrong. The CDR3 runs to 15 residues. The CDR3 DNA reads TGTACCAGCAGTCCACCCCAGGGTAGTCGAGAGACCCAGTACTTC. Translated, it gives CTSSPPQGSRETQYF.

This clonotype occurred once. The CDR3 is CASSLKAEQYF. For the CDR3, the DNA is TGTGCCAGCAGTTTAAAGGCTGAGCAGTACTTC. V usage is TRBV12-3 or TRBV12-4 and J usage is TRBJ2-7, with D unclear. There are 11 residues in the CDR3. The V end lost 2 bases, the J end lost 7 bases, and 6 bases lay between the germline ends.

The chain is built from TRBV25-1 and TRBJ2-2; perhaps TRBD1 as D (6 bases). CDR1 is MGHDK, CDR2 SYGVNS, per germline. The CDR3 runs 14 residues. The V end was cut by 0 bases, the J end by 13 bases, with 15 bases between. CDR3 residues: CASSEYGSRGVLFF. The CDR3 DNA sequence: TGTGCCAGCAGTGAATATGGCTCCAGGGGTGTGCTGTTTTTT.

CDR3 bases: TGTGCCAGCAGCTTTGCCGGGACGCTAAGCTACGAGCAGTACTTC. This encodes CASSFAGTLSYEQYF. The chain has TRBV7-9 and TRBJ2-5, with D possibly being TRBD1 or TRBD2 (5 bases each). The J call is doubtful: the DNA matches TRBJ2-7 better. From germline, CDR1 is SEHNR and CDR2 FQNEAQ (reference sequence). The length of the CDR3 is 15 residues.

This clonotype was counted only a few times. This chain joins TRBV7-9 and TRBJ2-5; TRBD1 agrees at 9 bases. Germline CDR1 SEHNR, CDR2 FQNEAQ (reference sequence). The CDR3 consists of 14 residues. The J segment lost 2 bases and the V segment lost 5 bases, leaving 3 bases of the junction unmatched. The CDR3 nucleotides are TGTGCCAGCAGCAAGGGGACAGGGCAAGAGACCCAGTACTTC. Its protein is CASSKGTGQETQYF.

This clonotype was recorded at least ten times. This chain links TRBV5-1 with TRBJ2-7; no definite D call. Germline V gives CDR1 SGHRS, CDR2 YFSETQ. CDR3 length: 14 residues. V was trimmed by 1 base and J by 2 bases, leaving 10 bases between them. For the CDR3, the DNA is TGCGCCAGCAGCTTGCAGAGTCGCACCTACGAGCAGTACTTC. It is translated as CASSLQSRTYEQYF. The variable domain in full, completed from reference TRBV5-1 and TRBJ2-7, reads KAGVTQTPRYLIKTRGQQVTLSCSPISGHRSVSWYQQTPGQGLQFLFEYFSETQRNKGNFPGRFSGRQFSNSRSEMNVSTLELGDSALYLCASSLQSRTYEQYFGPGTRLTVT.

The rearrangement links TRBV7-8 to TRBJ2-4, with 10 bases identical to TRBD1. The end of the DNA is better explained by TRBJ2-7, so the J call may be wrong. The germline CDR1 and CDR2 sequences are SGHVS and FQNEAQ. This CDR3 comprises 15 residues. CDR3 in DNA: TGTGCCAGCAGCACCACGACAGGGGGCTTCTACGAGCAGTACTTC. Translated: CASSTTTGGFYEQYF.

The chain uses TRBV28 and TRBJ2-7; tentative D call: TRBD2 (6 bases). Germline CDR1 reads MDHEN; CDR2 reads SYDVKM. The CDR3 consists of 14 residues. Trimming left V 1 base short and J 7 bases short, with 14 bases between. CDR3 amino acids: CASSLSGGRGEQYF. In nucleotides, the CDR3 is TGTGCCAGCAGTTTATCAGGAGGGCGTGGGGAGCAGTACTTC.

This clonotype was seen more than once but under ten times. This chain uses TRBV7-2 with TRBJ2-7; a weak D match, TRBD1 (6 bases). This CDR3 spans 14 amino acids. Between the trimmed V and J ends, which lost 4 bases and 3 bases, there was a span of 13 bases. Germline V gives CDR1 SGHTA, CDR2 FQGNSA. The CDR3 sequence: CASSYRTDYYEQYF. DNA for the CDR3: TGTGCCAGCAGCTACAGGACAGACTACTACGAGCAGTACTTC.

This clonotype was seen just once. This sequence joins TRBV6-2 or TRBV6-3 and TRBJ2-1; 9 nucleotides align to TRBD2. J lost 3 bases, V lost 2 bases, and 2 bases had no gene match. The CDR3 contains 15 residues. The germline V gene encodes CDR1 MNHEY and CDR2 SVGEGT. For the CDR3, the DNA is TGTGCCAGCAGTTACGAGCGGGGGGTCTACAATGAGCAGTTCTTC. Its translation is CASSYERGVYNEQFF.

V gene TRBV7-3 combines with J gene TRBJ2-3; D remains ambiguous. Trimming stripped 1 base from V and 4 bases from J, with 9 bases between. The CDR3 consists of 14 residues. Germline V gene lookup returns CDR1 SGHTA and CDR2 FQGTGA. The CDR3 loop reads CASSLSLHADTQYF. As DNA, the CDR3 is TGTGCCAGCAGCTTAAGTCTTCACGCAGATACGCAGTATTTT. Full variable domain (missing parts from reference TRBV7-3 and TRBJ2-3): GAGVSQTPSNKVTEKGKYVELRCDPISGHTALYWYRQSLGQGPEFLIYFQGTGAADDSGLPNDRFFAVRPEGSVSTLKIQRTERGDSAVYLCASSLSLHADTQYFGPGTRLTVL.

This chain links TRBV12-3 or TRBV12-4 with TRBJ1-6; 7 nucleotides align to TRBD1. V was clipped by 5 bases and J by 0 bases; unmatched bases: 1. The CDR3 is 15 amino acids. The CDR3 loop reads CASSRQGSYNSPLHF. For the CDR3, the DNA is TGTGCCAGCAGTCGACAGGGCTCCTATAATTCACCCCTCCACTTT.

The chain links TRBV30 to TRBJ2-5; tentative D call: TRBD2 (6 bases). The germline V gene has CDR1 GTSNPN and CDR2 SVGIG (reference sequence). The CDR3 covers 12 residues. As DNA, the CDR3 is TGTGCTTTAAAGGAGGGGCAGGAGACCCAGTACTTC. It specifies CALKEGQETQYF.

This sequence joins TRBV5-4 and TRBJ1-2; D is uncertain. The V gene's germline CDR1 is SGHNT and CDR2 YYREEE (reference sequence). The CDR3 is made up of 14 amino acids. Trimming cost V 7 bases and J 8 bases, with 21 bases left between them. The CDR3 DNA follows: TGTGCCAGCGGCCCGACGGACGTGCTTTCGGGCTACACCTTC. Its translation: CASGPTDVLSGYTF.

The chain has TRBV5-1 and TRBJ2-1; 8 nucleotides align to TRBD2. The CDR3 has 15 amino acids. Germline V gene sequence: CDR1 SGHRS, CDR2 YFSETQ. V gave up 1 base and J gave up 5 bases; unmatched junction bases: 5. The CDR3 here is CASSLPGGPNNEQFF. The CDR3 bases are TGCGCCAGCAGCTTGCCGGGGGGGCCGAACAATGAGCAGTTCTTC.

The chain is built from TRBV4-1 and TRBJ2-4; a weak D match, TRBD1 (6 bases). V lost 8 bases, J lost 8 bases, and 16 bases lay in between. The CDR3 is 13 residues long. The V gene's germline CDR1 is MGHRA and CDR2 YSYEKL. In DNA, the CDR3 is TGCGCCAGCGGCCGCGGCAGGGGTGACATTCAGTACTTC. Protein: CASGRGRGDIQYF.

V is TRBV14 and J is TRBJ2-5, with no clear D. This CDR3 contains 15 residues. Trimming took off 3 bases at V and 4 bases at J, with 15 bases between the two ends. CDR1 is SGHDN, CDR2 FVKESK, per germline. The DNA of the CDR3 is TGTGCCAGCAGCCATGGACCTTCCCTTGGAGAGACCCAGTACTTC. Encoded protein: CASSHGPSLGETQYF.

The V call is TRBV6-2 or TRBV6-3, the J call TRBJ2-1; 11 bases are a match to TRBD2. The CDR3 loop spans 15 amino acids. V shed 5 bases and J 8 bases; nucleotides not matched to a gene: 8. Germline V gene sequence: CDR1 MNHEY, CDR2 SVGEGT. DNA of the CDR3: TGTGCCAGCAGTACCTATAGCGGGAGGGCCTATGAGCAGTTCTTC. Its protein product is CASSTYSGRAYEQFF.

The chain couples TRBV6-2 or TRBV6-3 to TRBJ2-1; unclear D gene. Trimming removed 2 bases from V and 6 bases from J, with 8 bases in between. This CDR3 region has 13 residues. Per germline, CDR1 MNHEY and CDR2 SVGEGT. For the CDR3, the DNA is TGTGCCAGCAGTTACGCCTTATTCAATGAGCAGTTCTTC. Its translation: CASSYALFNEQFF.

J is TRBJ2-3 and V is TRBV7-2; tentative D call: TRBD1 (5 bases). The CDR3 covers 16 residues. V lost 5 bases and J lost 4, with 19 bases in between. Germline lookup yields CDR1 SGHTA and CDR2 FQGNSA. This CDR3 is CASSPRGPEGADTQYF. In DNA form, the CDR3 reads TGTGCCAGCAGCCCTCGAGGTCCCGAAGGGGCAGATACGCAGTATTTT.

This clonotype was observed many times. The gene calls are TRBV4-3 and TRBJ2-7; tentatively, D is TRBD2 (7 bases). With 0 bases removed from V and 1 base from J, the gap between germline ends came to 10 bases. Per the germline V gene, CDR1 is LGHNA and CDR2 is YSLEER. The CDR3 extends over 15 amino acids. The CDR3 nucleotides read TGCGCCAGCAGCCAAGATAGGGGGGGGTCCTACGAGCAGTACTTC. Its protein is CASSQDRGGSYEQYF.